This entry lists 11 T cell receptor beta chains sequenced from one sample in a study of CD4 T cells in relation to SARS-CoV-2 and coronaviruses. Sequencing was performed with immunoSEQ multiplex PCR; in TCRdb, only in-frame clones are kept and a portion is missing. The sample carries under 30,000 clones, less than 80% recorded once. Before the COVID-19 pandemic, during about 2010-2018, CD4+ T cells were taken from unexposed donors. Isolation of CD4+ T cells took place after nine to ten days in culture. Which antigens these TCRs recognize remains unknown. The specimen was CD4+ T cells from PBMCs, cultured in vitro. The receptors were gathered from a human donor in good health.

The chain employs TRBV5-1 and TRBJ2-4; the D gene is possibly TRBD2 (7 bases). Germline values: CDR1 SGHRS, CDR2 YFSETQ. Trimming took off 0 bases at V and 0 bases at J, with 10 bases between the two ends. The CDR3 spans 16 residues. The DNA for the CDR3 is TGCGCCAGCAGCTTGGTGGGGGGGCGAGCCAAAAACATTCAGTACTTC. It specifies CASSLVGGRAKNIQYF.

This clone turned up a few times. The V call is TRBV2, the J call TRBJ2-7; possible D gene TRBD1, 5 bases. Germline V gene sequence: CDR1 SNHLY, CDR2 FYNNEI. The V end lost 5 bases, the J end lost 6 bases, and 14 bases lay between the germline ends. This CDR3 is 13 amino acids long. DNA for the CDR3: TGTGCCAGCAGTTGGACAAATACGGGCGAGCAGTACTTC. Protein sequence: CASSWTNTGEQYF.

DNA of the CDR3: TGCGCCAGCAGCCAGGGGGGACTAGCGGGGGAGACCCAGTACTTC. Amino acids: CASSQGGLAGETQYF. The rearrangement links TRBV4-1 to TRBJ2-5; 13 nucleotides match TRBD2. Germline assignment: CDR1 MGHRA and CDR2 YSYEKL. J was trimmed by 5 bases and V by 3 bases; bases with no gene match: 3. The CDR3 runs 15 residues.

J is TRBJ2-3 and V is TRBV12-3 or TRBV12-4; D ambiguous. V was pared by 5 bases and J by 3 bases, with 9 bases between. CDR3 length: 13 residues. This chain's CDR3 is CASSVLLTDTQYF. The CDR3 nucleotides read TGTGCCAGCAGTGTCCTACTAACAGATACGCAGTATTTT.

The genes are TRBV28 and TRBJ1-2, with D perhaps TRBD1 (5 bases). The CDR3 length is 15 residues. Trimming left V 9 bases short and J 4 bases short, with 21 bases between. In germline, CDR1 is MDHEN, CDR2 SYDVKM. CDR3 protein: CASITLGGMGYGYTF. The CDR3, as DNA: TGTGCCAGTATTACTCTCGGGGGGATGGGCTATGGCTACACCTTC.

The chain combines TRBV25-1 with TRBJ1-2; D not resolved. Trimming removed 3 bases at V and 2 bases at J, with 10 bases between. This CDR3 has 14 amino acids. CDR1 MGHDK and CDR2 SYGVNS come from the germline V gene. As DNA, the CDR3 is TGTGCCAGCAGTGAGGCAGGTTTCAACTATGGCTACACCTTC. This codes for CASSEAGFNYGYTF.

The CDR3 protein is CASSQGDRAPNTGELFF. The CDR3 DNA reads as TGCGCCAGCAGCCAAGGGGACAGGGCACCGAACACCGGGGAGCTGTTTTTT. The chain couples TRBV4-1 to TRBJ2-2, with 9 positions matching TRBD1. Trimming cost V 1 base and J 0 bases; bases outside gene matches: 3. This CDR3 is 17 amino acids long. CDR1 is MGHRA, CDR2 YSYEKL, per germline.

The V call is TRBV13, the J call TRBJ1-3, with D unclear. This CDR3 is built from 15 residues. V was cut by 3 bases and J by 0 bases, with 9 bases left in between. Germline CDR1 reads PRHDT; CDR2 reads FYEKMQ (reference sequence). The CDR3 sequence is CASSLGWISGNTIYF. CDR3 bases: TGTGCCAGCAGCTTGGGGTGGATCTCTGGAAACACCATATATTTT.

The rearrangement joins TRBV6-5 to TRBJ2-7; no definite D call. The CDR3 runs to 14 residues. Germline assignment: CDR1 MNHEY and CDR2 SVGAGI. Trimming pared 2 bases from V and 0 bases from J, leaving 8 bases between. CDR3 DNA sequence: TGTGCCAGCAGTTACCGCAGGAACTCCTACGAGCAGTACTTC. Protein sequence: CASSYRRNSYEQYF.

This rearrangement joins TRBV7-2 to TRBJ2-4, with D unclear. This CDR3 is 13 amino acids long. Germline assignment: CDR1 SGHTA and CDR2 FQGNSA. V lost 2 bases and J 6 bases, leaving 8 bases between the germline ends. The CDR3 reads CASSLSWGNIQYF. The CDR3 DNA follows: TGTGCCAGCAGCTTATCGTGGGGAAACATTCAGTACTTC.

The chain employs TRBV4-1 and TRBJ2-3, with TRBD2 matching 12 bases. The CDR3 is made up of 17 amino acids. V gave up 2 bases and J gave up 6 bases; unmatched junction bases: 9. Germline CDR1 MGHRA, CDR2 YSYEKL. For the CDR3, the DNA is TGCGCCAGCAGCCAAAACCCTAGCGGGAGGGGGGTGGATACGCAGTATTTT. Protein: CASSQNPSGRGVDTQYF.